This is a list of T cell receptor beta chains from one sample in a study of CXCR3-negative and CXCR3-positive naive CD8 T cells. TCRdb reprocessed the 5' RACE reads and stores each CDR3 protein as one record, lacking DNA. The ten top clones account for roughly 0.6%, within a sample of 100,000 to 150,000 distinct CDR3 sequences. The sample taken for sequencing was naive CXCR3+ CD8+ T cells from blood. The receptors come from a human donor in good health. Some clones in this sample may be carry-over from other donors' samples. Each CDR3 is given with its conserved first and last residue. Each record gives: V gene, J gene, CDR3 protein.

V: TRBV20-1
J: TRBJ1-2
CDR3: CSARALGLQDYTF

V: TRBV5-1
J: TRBJ2-2
CDR3: CASSLGQGTGELFF

V: TRBV12-3/TRBV12-4
J: TRBJ2-1
CDR3: CATRPLTSHAQQFF

V: TRBV12-3/TRBV12-4
J: TRBJ1-4
CDR3: CASTSGMVNEKLFF

V: TRBV7-9
J: TRBJ1-1
CDR3: CASSPRSGQTDTEAFF

V: TRBV14
J: TRBJ2-3
CDR3: CASSHRTGVADTQYF

V: TRBV4-2
J: TRBJ2-2
CDR3: CASSQARDSNTGELFF

V: TRBV3-1
J: TRBJ1-4
CDR3: CASSQDEKGDNEKLFF

V: TRBV4-1
J: TRBJ2-5
CDR3: CASSQDSGFETQYF

V: TRBV15
J: TRBJ2-7
CDR3: CATSREATGPYEQYF

V: TRBV2
J: TRBJ2-1
CDR3: CASSVPSVASRFGEQFF

V: TRBV6-2/TRBV6-3
J: TRBJ2-3
CDR3: CASRESGGDTQYF

V: TRBV6-2/TRBV6-3
J: TRBJ2-5
CDR3: CAIGSWGEETQYF

V: TRBV7-9
J: TRBJ2-5
CDR3: CASSFTGGEYLQETQYF

V: TRBV10-3
J: TRBJ2-7
CDR3: CAISEAYEQYF

V: TRBV19
J: TRBJ2-7
CDR3: CASSIQGSYEQYF

V: TRBV7-6
J: TRBJ2-1
CDR3: CASSLTLLDEQFF

V: TRBV7-8
J: TRBJ2-2
CDR3: CASSLPYTGELFF

V: TRBV14
J: TRBJ1-6
CDR3: CASSPIDNSPLHF

V: TRBV2
J: TRBJ2-7
CDR3: CASSEDPGAYEQYF

V: TRBV7-6
J: TRBJ2-1
CDR3: CATTSGGSYNEQFF

V: TRBV9
J: TRBJ1-2
CDR3: CASSVAPYGYTF

V: TRBV21-1
J: TRBJ2-1
CDR3: CASSHRVYNEQFF

V: TRBV6-5
J: TRBJ2-2
CDR3: CASSYSVSRELFF

V: TRBV7-8
J: TRBJ2-1
CDR3: CASSSFEALFYNEQFF

V: TRBV5-6
J: TRBJ2-1
CDR3: CASSFRNLLDEQFF

V: TRBV29-1
J: TRBJ2-1
CDR3: CSVKSVGQLNEQFF

V: TRBV5-1
J: TRBJ2-7
CDR3: CASSQGLAGGPHEQYF

V: TRBV11-3
J: TRBJ2-1
CDR3: CASSFSSGTGFNEQFF

V: TRBV20-1
J: TRBJ1-5
CDR3: CSARQFHPSKPQHF

V: TRBV29-1
J: TRBJ2-7
CDR3: CSVELGDEQYF

V: TRBV7-2
J: TRBJ1-2
CDR3: CASSPRQEIIVYGYTF

V: TRBV7-9
J: TRBJ1-1
CDR3: CASSFSRATEAFF

V: TRBV7-3
J: TRBJ1-1
CDR3: CASARGGPGTEAFF

V: TRBV7-9
J: TRBJ1-1
CDR3: CASSRPWGMNTEAFF

V: TRBV14
J: TRBJ2-7
CDR3: CASSPQGFFSYEQYF

V: TRBV27
J: TRBJ2-3
CDR3: CASSFDSTLVTDTQYF